These 8 T cell receptor beta chains were all obtained from the same sample, sequenced in a study of CD8+ T cells in alopecia areata (dated by TCRdb to the late 2010s). Library preparation used the immunoSEQ multiplex PCR assay. RNA was extracted from all samples and reverse transcribed into cDNA as template for TCR sequencing. Not all clones reach the TCRdb copy of this immuneACCESS table, which keeps in-frame sequences only. Checked studies attribute under half of the gap to unresolved V genes and leave the rest unexplained. Recorded for this sample are around 180,000 clones; just under 65% of them occurred a single time. The top ten clones comprise 1.3% of the sample. The treatment or condition label, read with the paper, signifies: oral pan-JAK inhibitor, 5-10 mg twice daily. Sequencing used CD4+ T cells sorted from blood, obtained between weeks 49 and 50, from a patient treated with tofacitinib. Receptor source: a human donor with alopecia areata.

The sample holds a few counts of this clone. This chain uses TRBV11-1 with TRBJ1-2; no firm D call. The CDR3 is 15 residues long. CDR1 and CDR2 (germline): SGHAT, FQDESV (reference sequence). The V end was cut by 3 bases, the J end by 8 bases, with 19 bases between. The CDR3 DNA sequence: TGTGCCAGCAGCTTGGATCCGGCCGCTTCTGACGGCTACACCTTC. Translated: CASSLDPAASDGYTF.

The rearrangement links TRBV19 to TRBJ2-3; possible D gene TRBD2, 5 bases. The germline V gene encodes CDR1 LNHDA and CDR2 SQIVND (reference sequence). The germline V and J ends were trimmed by 6 bases and 4 bases, with 14 bases remaining between them. There are 14 residues in the CDR3. The CDR3 region is CASRPGVGADTQYF. CDR3 nucleotides: TGTGCCAGTAGGCCCGGGGTTGGGGCAGATACGCAGTATTTT.

J is TRBJ1-5 and V is TRBV7-2; D gene uncertain. The CDR3 has 13 amino acids. Per the germline V gene, CDR1 is SGHTA and CDR2 is FQGNSA. The germline V and J ends were trimmed by 2 bases and 7 bases, with 9 bases remaining between them. The CDR3 bases are TGTGCCAGCAGCTTACAGGAGGGACAGCCCCAGCATTTT. Translated: CASSLQEGQPQHF.

The chain combines TRBV29-1 with TRBJ1-2; unclear D gene. CDR1 and CDR2 from the germline V gene are SQVTM and ANQGSEA. Trimming took off 4 bases at V and 6 bases at J, with 9 bases between the two ends. There are 11 residues in the CDR3. The CDR3, as DNA: TGCAGCGTTGTAGGCGTGGATGGCTACACCTTC. This codes for CSVVGVDGYTF.

This clone was found a few times. The chain is built from TRBV2 and TRBJ1-5, with TRBD1 as a possible D gene (6 bases). Germline CDR1 reads SNHLY; CDR2 reads FYNNEI. The V end lost 3 bases, the J end lost 4 bases, and 13 bases lay between the germline ends. CDR3 length: 15 residues. The CDR3 spells CASSDDGQPNQPQHF. The CDR3 bases are TGTGCCAGCAGTGACGACGGACAGCCTAATCAGCCCCAGCATTTT.

The chain recombines TRBV6-5 with TRBJ1-1; D gene uncertain. Germline assignment: CDR1 MNHEY and CDR2 SVGAGI. Trimming pared 7 bases from V and 6 bases from J, leaving 9 bases between. This CDR3 comprises 11 residues. CDR3 sequence: CASTRGAEAFF. CDR3 coding DNA: TGTGCCAGCACCCGCGGCGCTGAAGCTTTCTTT.

The chain employs TRBV7-2 and TRBJ1-5, with unresolved D. CDR1 is SGHTA, CDR2 FQGNSA, per germline. Trimming removed 8 bases from V and 7 bases from J, with 9 bases in between. The CDR3 is 11 residues long. The CDR3 nucleotides are TGTGCCAGCGGTTTAGAACAGCCCCAGCATTTT. It yields the protein CASGLEQPQHF. Full variable domain (remainder filled in from reference TRBV7-2 and TRBJ1-5): GAGVSQSPSNKVTEKGKDVELRCDPISGHTALYWYRQSLGQGLEFLIYFQGNSAPDKSGLPSDRFSAERTGGSVSTLTIQRTQQEDSAVYLCASGLEQPQHFGDGTRLSIL.

The chain is built from TRBV7-9 and TRBJ2-7, with TRBD1 identical over 8 bases. V lost 6 bases and J lost 1; bases outside the gene matches: 5. The CDR3 extends over 14 amino acids. Germline V lookup: CDR1 SEHNR, CDR2 FQNEAQ (reference sequence). The CDR3 DNA reads TGTGCCAGCAGTACAGGACAGGGTTCCTACGAGCAGTACTTC. This gives the protein CASSTGQGSYEQYF.